The 21 T cell receptor beta chains in this list originate from one sample, sequenced in a study of blood T cell repertoires in COVID-19. The repertoire was sequenced with immunoSEQ multiplex PCR; TCRdb's copy has only in-frame clones and lacks some. Of around 260,000 clones in the sample, about 85% were seen once. Sequenced material: peripheral blood. These TCRs come from a man aged 18 to 35 with active or convalescent COVID-19.

This chain links TRBV7-2 with TRBJ2-7; the D is unclear. CDR3 length equals 14 residues. V lost 5 bases, J lost 6 bases, and 17 bases lay in between. CDR1 is SGHTA, CDR2 FQGNSA, per germline. CDR3 in DNA: TGTGCCAGCAGCCCCAGCAGGTCCTCGCGCGAGCAGTACTTC. It specifies CASSPSRSSREQYF.

This rearrangement joins TRBV24-1 to TRBJ1-2, with 7 bases identical to TRBD1. The V segment lost 9 bases and the J segment 3 bases; nucleotides outside the gene matches: 9. The germline V gene encodes CDR1 KGHDR and CDR2 SFDVKD. This CDR3 spans 14 amino acids. CDR3 sequence: CATQGQAGDYGYTF. CDR3 DNA: TGTGCCACCCAAGGACAGGCCGGGGACTATGGCTACACCTTC.

The chain combines TRBV4-3 with TRBJ1-1; D is unclear. V lost 0 bases and J 5 bases, leaving 7 bases between the germline ends. The CDR3 is 13 amino acids. The germline gives CDR1 LGHNA, CDR2 YSLEER. The CDR3 region is CASSQDGRTEAFF. CDR3 coding DNA: TGCGCCAGCAGCCAAGACGGCAGGACTGAAGCTTTCTTT.

The J gene is TRBJ1-2, the V gene TRBV6-1; D possibly corresponds to TRBD1 (6 bases). V gave up 2 bases and J gave up 0 bases, with 13 bases separating them. Germline CDR1 reads MNHNS; CDR2 reads SASEGT. CDR3 length equals 16 residues. The DNA for the CDR3 is TGTGCCAGCAGTGAACCGGGACACCGAGCTAACTATGGCTACACCTTC. Amino acids: CASSEPGHRANYGYTF.

This chain uses TRBV2 with TRBJ2-5; D may be TRBD1 (6 bases). The V end lost 8 bases, the J end lost 7 bases, and 14 bases lay between the germline ends. CDR3 length: 12 amino acids. From germline, CDR1 is SNHLY and CDR2 FYNNEI. DNA for the CDR3: TGTGCCAGCTTTGCCCCCAGGGGGACCCAGTACTTC. Its translation: CASFAPRGTQYF.

In DNA, the CDR3 is TGTGCCAGCTCACCCATCAGATACACCGGGGAGCTGTTTTTT. As protein: CASSPIRYTGELFF. The gene calls are TRBV18 and TRBJ2-2, with no clear D. Trimming removed 3 bases at V and 3 bases at J, with 8 bases between. Germline lookup yields CDR1 KGHSH and CDR2 LQKENI. The CDR3 is made up of 14 amino acids. Variable domain in full (rest from reference TRBV18 and TRBJ2-2): NAGVMQNPRHLVRRRGQEARLRCSPMKGHSHVYWYRQLPEEGLKFMVYLQKENIIDESGMPKERFSAEFPKEGPSILRIQQVVRGDSAAYFCASSPIRYTGELFFGEGSRLTVL.

The rearrangement joins TRBV7-2 to TRBJ2-2; TRBD1 agrees at 7 bases. With 5 bases clipped from V and 4 bases from J, the junction kept 7 bases outside the gene matches. This CDR3 contains 15 residues. Germline V gives CDR1 SGHTA, CDR2 FQGNSA. The chain's CDR3 is CASSPPGQSTGELFF. In DNA form, the CDR3 reads TGTGCCAGCAGCCCACCGGGACAGTCCACCGGGGAGCTGTTTTTT.

The chain combines TRBV18 with TRBJ2-7; 9 nucleotides line up with TRBD1. CDR3 length: 14 residues. CDR1 and CDR2 (germline): KGHSH, LQKENI. V trimming: 2 bases; J trimming: 6 bases; junction bases outside the gene matches: 5. CDR3 DNA sequence: TGTGCCAGCTCACCAGGAGGGACAGGGCCCGAGCAGTACTTC. It codes for CASSPGGTGPEQYF.

This clone was seen once. The chain has TRBV5-5 and TRBJ2-3; D perhaps matches TRBD2 (6 bases). The germline CDR1 and CDR2 sequences are SGHKS and YYEKEE (reference sequence). V shed 0 bases and J shed 4 bases, with 15 bases lying between them. This CDR3 has 16 amino acids. CDR3 nucleotides: TGTGCCAGCAGCTTGGAAGGGACCTGGGGGGCAGATACGCAGTATTTT. Its protein is CASSLEGTWGADTQYF. The entire variable domain, with the rest obtained from reference TRBV5-5 and TRBJ2-3, is as follows: DAGVTQSPTHLIKTRGQQVTLRCSPISGHKSVSWYQQVLGQGPQFIFQYYEKEERGRGNFPDRFSARQFPNYSSELNVNALLLGDSALYLCASSLEGTWGADTQYFGPGTRLTVL.

This chain uses TRBV19 with TRBJ1-2; 12 bases fit TRBD1. Germline CDR1 reads LNHDA; CDR2 reads SQIVND (reference sequence). The V segment lost 8 bases and the J segment 8 bases; nucleotides outside the gene matches: 6. The CDR3 is 13 amino acids. The CDR3, as DNA: TGTGCCAGTGGGACAGGGGGCGCGGGAGGCTACACCTTC. This translates into CASGTGGAGGYTF.

This chain joins TRBV11-2 and TRBJ2-2; TRBD2 might be the D (5 bases). Trimming took 7 bases from V and 0 from J, leaving 18 bases between them. CDR1 SGHAT and CDR2 FQNNGV come from the germline V gene. CDR3 length equals 17 residues. CDR3 region: CASTNPGLASNTGELFF. CDR3 DNA: TGTGCCAGCACCAACCCAGGACTCGCTTCGAACACCGGGGAGCTGTTTTTT.

V is TRBV7-3 and J is TRBJ1-1, with D perhaps TRBD1 (6 bases). The CDR3 has 19 amino acids. In germline, CDR1 is SGHTA, CDR2 FQGTGA. Trimming pared 4 bases from V and 0 bases from J, leaving 24 bases between. CDR3 sequence reads: CASSSNLQGPATMNTEAFF. DNA for the CDR3: TGTGCCAGCAGCTCTAACCTACAGGGCCCCGCTACTATGAACACTGAAGCTTTCTTT.

The V and J genes are TRBV4-2 and TRBJ1-2; no reliable D call. V lost 0 bases, J lost 5 bases, and 4 bases lay in between. The CDR3 has 12 residues. Germline V lookup: CDR1 LGHNA, CDR2 YNFKEQ. In nucleotides, the CDR3 is TGTGCCAGCAGCCAAGACGGTTATGGCTACACCTTC. As protein: CASSQDGYGYTF.

The chain has TRBV11-1 and TRBJ2-7; TRBD2 agrees at 13 bases. Germline V gives CDR1 SGHAT, CDR2 FQDESV (reference sequence). The CDR3 totals 15 residues. J lost 3 bases, V lost 3 bases, and 2 bases had no gene match. The CDR3 bases are TGTGCCAGCAGCTTCCGGACTAGCGGGAGCTACGAGCAGTACTTC. This gives the protein CASSFRTSGSYEQYF. The full variable domain, completed using reference TRBV11-1 and TRBJ2-7, is EAEVAQSPRYKITEKSQAVAFWCDPISGHATLYWYRQILGQGPELLVQFQDESVVDDSQLPKDRFSAERLKGVDSTLKIQPAELGDSAMYLCASSFRTSGSYEQYFGPGTRLTVT.

CDR3 protein: CASSLDLGQGSRAFF. The CDR3 nucleotides read TGTGCCAGCAGTTTAGATTTAGGACAGGGAAGTCGGGCTTTCTTT. This chain links TRBV28 with TRBJ1-1; 8 bases match TRBD1. This CDR3 contains 15 residues. The germline V gene has CDR1 MDHEN and CDR2 SYDVKM. The V segment lost 2 bases and the J segment 11 bases; nucleotides outside the gene matches: 13.

The chain links TRBV11-2 to TRBJ2-5; D is possibly TRBD2 (6 bases). With 5 bases removed from V and 3 bases from J, the gap between germline ends came to 19 bases. This CDR3 spans 16 amino acids. CDR1 and CDR2 from the germline V gene are SGHAT and FQNNGV. CDR3 protein: CASSAVPRGIKETQYF. CDR3 coding DNA: TGTGCCAGCAGCGCCGTACCCCGGGGGATTAAAGAGACCCAGTACTTC.

V gene TRBV6-1 combines with J gene TRBJ1-5, with D possibly TRBD1 on 6 matching bases. Between the trimmed V and J ends, which lost 3 bases and 7 bases, there was a span of 13 bases. CDR1 and CDR2 from the germline V gene are MNHNS and SASEGT. The CDR3 contains 14 residues. The CDR3 DNA follows: TGTGCCAGCAGTGAGCCTAACAGGGTCCAGCCCCAGCATTTT. Translating it yields CASSEPNRVQPQHF.

The chain recombines TRBV6-5 with TRBJ1-5, with D possibly being TRBD1 (5 bases). Trimming left V 0 bases short and J 6 bases short, with 12 bases between. Germline V lookup: CDR1 MNHEY, CDR2 SVGAGI. CDR3 length equals 15 residues. CDR3 coding DNA: TGTGCCAGCAGTTACTCGAGCAGGGCTGGTCAGCCCCAGCATTTT. It translates to CASSYSSRAGQPQHF.

V usage is TRBV7-2 and J usage is TRBJ2-5, with 8 bases aligning to TRBD2. CDR1 is SGHTA, CDR2 FQGNSA, per germline. The CDR3 sequence is 17 residues long. Germline trimming cut 1 base from V and 7 bases from J; bases unmatched to any gene: 14. Written as DNA, the CDR3 is TGTGCCAGCAGCTTAGTAGGACGGATGGGCAGCGGGGGGACCCAGTACTTC. It translates to CASSLVGRMGSGGTQYF.

This clone turned up a few times. Here the CDR3 reads CASSGGASLGNSPLHF. For the CDR3, the DNA is TGTGCCAGCAGCGGCGGCGCGAGCCTGGGTAATTCACCCCTCCACTTT. The chain employs TRBV9 and TRBJ1-6; D remains unclear. V was clipped by 3 bases and J by 6 bases, with 16 bases between them. This CDR3 region has 16 residues. CDR1 and CDR2 (germline): SGDLS, YYNGEE.

The CDR3 DNA is TGTGCCAGCAGCTATGGCCTGGAGGGGACCTATGGCTACACCTTC. As protein: CASSYGLEGTYGYTF. V usage is TRBV3-1 (or the pseudogene TRBV3-2) and J usage is TRBJ1-2, with a weak D call TRBD1 (5 bases). V was pared by 5 bases and J by 4 bases, with 17 bases between. The CDR3 spans 15 residues. Germline CDR1 reads LGHDT; CDR2 reads YNNKEL (reference sequence).